This is a list of T cell receptor beta chains from one sample in a study of blood T cell repertoires in COVID-19. This table comes from immunoSEQ multiplex PCR, and its TCRdb copy is limited to in-frame clones, with some not included. Among roughly 100,000 clones listed, approximately 88% were seen once. The specimen sequenced was peripheral blood. The receptors shown here come from a man older than 75 with acute or convalescent COVID-19. CDR3s include the opening cysteine and the closing phenylalanine or tryptophan. The order of the fields is D gene, V gene, J gene, CDR3 length, clone size, CDR3 DNA, CDR3 protein. D genes are given only for firm matches. The size of a clone is reported for some rows only, either as once, few or many, or as a class for expanded clones.

D: -
V: TRBV11-2
J: TRBJ2-7
length: 12
size: -
DNA: TGTGCCAGCAGCCTAGACATCTACGAGCAGTACTTC
CDR3: CASSLDIYEQYF

D: TRBD1
V: TRBV18
J: TRBJ1-1
length: 16
size: -
DNA: TGTGCCAGCTCACCACTCGGGACAGGTCGGAACACTGAAGCTTTCTTT
CDR3: CASSPLGTGRNTEAFF

D: TRBD2
V: TRBV11-2
J: TRBJ2-2
length: 15
size: -
DNA: TGTGCCAGCAGCATACTAGCGGGAGGGACCGGGGAGCTGTTTTTT
CDR3: CASSILAGGTGELFF

D: -
V: TRBV25-1
J: TRBJ1-3
length: 14
size: -
DNA: TGTGCCAGCAGACAGGGCGGCTCTGGAAACACCATATATTTT
CDR3: CASRQGGSGNTIYF

D: -
V: TRBV27
J: TRBJ1-6
length: 18
size: once
DNA: TGTGCCAGCAGTTTAAGGGAGCCCCTGAGCTCCTATAATTCACCCCTCCACTTT
CDR3: CASSLREPLSSYNSPLHF

D: -
V: TRBV21-1
J: TRBJ1-5
length: 15
size: -
DNA: TGTGCCAGCGCGAGACAAACAGGGGCAAATCAGCCCCAGCATTTT
CDR3: CASARQTGANQPQHF

D: -
V: TRBV2
J: TRBJ1-4
length: 14
size: -
DNA: TGTGCCAGCAGTGTGCAGGGGCGCAGTGAAAAACTGTTTTTT
CDR3: CASSVQGRSEKLFF

D: -
V: TRBV25-1
J: TRBJ1-4
length: 16
size: -
DNA: TGTGCCAGCAGTGATCCCTACCCCGGACAGAATGAAAAACTGTTTTTT
CDR3: CASSDPYPGQNEKLFF

D: -
V: TRBV18
J: TRBJ1-2
length: 13
size: -
DNA: TGTGCCAGCTCATCCCCCGGGACAAATGGCTACACCTTC
CDR3: CASSSPGTNGYTF

D: -
V: TRBV5-1
J: TRBJ1-2
length: 13
size: -
DNA: TGCGCCAGCAGGCTAGACAGGTTAGAAGGCTACACCTTC
CDR3: CASRLDRLEGYTF

D: -
V: TRBV27
J: TRBJ2-2
length: 17
size: -
DNA: TGTGCCAGCAGCTCGATGAACAGCCCCTCCTTAACAATGAAGCTGTTTTTT
CDR3: CASSSMNSPSLTMKLFF

D: TRBD1
V: TRBV28
J: TRBJ1-5
length: 17
size: -
DNA: TGTGCCAGCCGGGGGACAGGGCTCAATGGGCGCAATCAGCCCCAGCATTTT
CDR3: CASRGTGLNGRNQPQHF

D: -
V: TRBV9
J: TRBJ2-5
length: 13
size: -
DNA: TGTGCCAGCAGCGTAGGATCTAAAGAGACCCAGTACTTC
CDR3: CASSVGSKETQYF

D: TRBD1
V: TRBV27
J: TRBJ2-2
length: 16
size: -
DNA: TGTGCCAGCAGTTTATCTTCGACAGGGGCCACCGGGGAGCTGTTTTTT
CDR3: CASSLSSTGATGELFF

D: -
V: TRBV11-3
J: TRBJ1-1
length: 14
size: once
DNA: TGTGCCAGCAGCTTAGGGGCAGCGAACACTGAAGCTTTCTTT
CDR3: CASSLGAANTEAFF

D: -
V: TRBV10-1
J: TRBJ1-1
length: 13
size: -
DNA: TGCGCCAGCCGCATGGACAGAGGGACTGAAGCTTTCTTT
CDR3: CASRMDRGTEAFF

D: TRBD1
V: TRBV27
J: TRBJ2-1
length: 14
size: -
DNA: TGTGCCAGCAATCCGGACAGGGTGCGAAATGAGCAGTTCTTC
CDR3: CASNPDRVRNEQFF

D: -
V: TRBV9
J: TRBJ2-3
length: 14
size: -
DNA: TGTGCCAGCAGCGCCCTACCGGGGACAGATACGCAGTATTTT
CDR3: CASSALPGTDTQYF

D: TRBD1
V: TRBV28
J: TRBJ1-2
length: 16
size: once
DNA: TGTGCCAGCAGACTCCGGGACAGGCTATTTGGCTATGGCTACACCTTC
CDR3: CASRLRDRLFGYGYTF

D: -
V: TRBV7-2
J: TRBJ2-1
length: 14
size: once
DNA: TGTGCCAGCAGCTTAGCAACTTCCTACAATGAGCAGTTCTTC
CDR3: CASSLATSYNEQFF

D: -
V: TRBV7-9
J: TRBJ2-2
length: 16
size: -
DNA: TGTGCCAGCAGCTTAGCCCGGGGTTTTAGCACCGGGGAGCTGTTTTTT
CDR3: CASSLARGFSTGELFF

D: -
V: TRBV19
J: TRBJ1-6
length: 14
size: once
DNA: TGTGCCAGTAGTTGGGACTTTGAGGGGTCACCCCTCCACTTT
CDR3: CASSWDFEGSPLHF

D: TRBD2
V: TRBV2
J: TRBJ2-3
length: 14
size: -
DNA: TGTGCCAGCAGTGGGACTAGCGGGAGAGATACGCAGTATTTT
CDR3: CASSGTSGRDTQYF

D: TRBD1
V: TRBV18
J: TRBJ2-7
length: 16
size: few
DNA: TGTGCCAGCTCACCACCGGGACAGGGAAATTCCTACGAGCAGTACTTC
CDR3: CASSPPGQGNSYEQYF

D: -
V: TRBV30
J: TRBJ1-6
length: 13
size: -
DNA: TGTGCCTGGATGAGAGTATATAATTCACCCCTCCACTTT
CDR3: CAWMRVYNSPLHF

D: -
V: TRBV19
J: TRBJ2-5
length: 13
size: -
DNA: TGTGCCAGTAGTATAGGTATCCAAGAGACCCAGTACTTC
CDR3: CASSIGIQETQYF

D: -
V: TRBV7-3
J: TRBJ2-3
length: 17
size: -
DNA: TGTGCCAGCAGCTTAAAAGGAGGGAGTCCTAGCACAGATACGCAGTATTTT
CDR3: CASSLKGGSPSTDTQYF

D: -
V: TRBV15
J: TRBJ1-1
length: 14
size: -
DNA: TGTGCCACCAGCAGAGATGGCAACAGTCGCGAAGCTTTCTTT
CDR3: CATSRDGNSREAFF

D: TRBD1
V: TRBV28
J: TRBJ1-5
length: 14
size: -
DNA: TGTGCCAGCAGCCCAGGACAGGGCTATCAGCCCCAGCATTTT
CDR3: CASSPGQGYQPQHF

D: -
V: TRBV7-9
J: TRBJ2-7
length: 18
size: -
DNA: TGTGCCAGCAGCTCAGAGCAGACTAACAGACGACACTCCTACGAGCAGTACTTC
CDR3: CASSSEQTNRRHSYEQYF

D: TRBD1
V: TRBV9
J: TRBJ1-4
length: 12
size: -
DNA: TGTGCCAGCAACCCGGGACAGGGAGCACTGTTTTTT
CDR3: CASNPGQGALFF

D: TRBD1
V: TRBV28
J: TRBJ2-7
length: 13
size: -
DNA: TGTGCCAGCCTACCAGGGGGATCCTACGAGCAGTACTTC
CDR3: CASLPGGSYEQYF

D: TRBD1
V: TRBV24-1
J: TRBJ2-1
length: 15
size: -
DNA: TGTGCCACCAGCGCAACCGGGACAGGGCTGAATGAGCAGTTCTTC
CDR3: CATSATGTGLNEQFF

D: TRBD1
V: TRBV9
J: TRBJ2-1
length: 15
size: once
DNA: TGTGCCAGCAGCGTAGCGGGGACAGGGTACAATGAGCAGTTCTTC
CDR3: CASSVAGTGYNEQFF

D: TRBD1
V: TRBV28
J: TRBJ1-4
length: 15
size: -
DNA: TGTGCCAGCAGTCCTGACAGGGCTCATAATGAAAAACTGTTTTTT
CDR3: CASSPDRAHNEKLFF

D: TRBD2
V: TRBV9
J: TRBJ2-1
length: 17
size: -
DNA: TGTGCCAGCAGCCCTCAGGAAGGGCTAGCGGGCAACAATGAGCAGTTCTTC
CDR3: CASSPQEGLAGNNEQFF

D: TRBD1
V: TRBV5-1
J: TRBJ2-7
length: 15
size: -
DNA: TGCGCCAGCAGCTTGGAGGCAGGGGGTATCTACGAGCAGTACTTC
CDR3: CASSLEAGGIYEQYF

D: -
V: TRBV5-1
J: TRBJ2-1
length: 15
size: few
DNA: TGCGCCAGCAGCTTGTGGGGAGAGGACTACAATGAGCAGTTCTTC
CDR3: CASSLWGEDYNEQFF

D: TRBD2
V: TRBV9
J: TRBJ2-3
length: 16
size: few
DNA: TGTGCCAGCAGCGCGAGGGCTAGCGGGTACACAGATACGCAGTATTTT
CDR3: CASSARASGYTDTQYF

D: -
V: TRBV30
J: TRBJ2-6
length: 15
size: -
DNA: TGTGCCTGGAACACAGGGACGACTGGGGCCAACGTCCTGACTTTC
CDR3: CAWNTGTTGANVLTF

D: -
V: TRBV7-9
J: TRBJ2-7
length: 14
size: -
DNA: TGTGCCAGCAGCTTAGCGGACGCAGACTACGGGCAGTACTTC
CDR3: CASSLADADYGQYF

D: -
V: TRBV28
J: TRBJ1-1
length: 14
size: once
DNA: TGTGCCAGCAGTTTTTGGGGGCGTATTACTGAAGCTTTCTTT
CDR3: CASSFWGRITEAFF

D: -
V: TRBV11-2
J: TRBJ1-1
length: 12
size: -
DNA: TGTGCCAGCAGCTTAGCGTCCGGGTACGCTTTCTTT
CDR3: CASSLASGYAFF

D: TRBD1
V: TRBV6-5
J: TRBJ1-2
length: 15
size: once
DNA: TGTGCCAGCAGGATACAGGGGGCGCGTAGCTATGGCTACACCTTC
CDR3: CASRIQGARSYGYTF

D: -
V: TRBV7-2
J: TRBJ1-1
length: 14
size: -
DNA: TGTGCCAGCAGCTGGGGCAGGGCGAACACTGAAGCTTTCTTT
CDR3: CASSWGRANTEAFF

D: TRBD1
V: TRBV10-3
J: TRBJ1-1
length: 14
size: -
DNA: TGTGCCATCAGTCCGGGACAGGGGAACACTGAAGCTTTCTTT
CDR3: CAISPGQGNTEAFF

D: -
V: TRBV7-3
J: TRBJ1-1
length: 14
size: -
DNA: TGTGCCAGCAGCCCCTCGGCGGTGAACACTGAAGCTTTCTTT
CDR3: CASSPSAVNTEAFF

D: TRBD1
V: TRBV6-5
J: TRBJ2-1
length: 15
size: -
DNA: TGTGCCAGCAGACAAGACAGGGTAAGGAACAATGAGCAGTTCTTC
CDR3: CASRQDRVRNNEQFF

D: TRBD1
V: TRBV5-1
J: TRBJ1-1
length: 15
size: -
DNA: TGCGCCAGCAGCTTGAGGGGACAGGGACTCACTGAAGCTTTCTTT
CDR3: CASSLRGQGLTEAFF

D: -
V: TRBV27
J: TRBJ1-1
length: 12
size: -
DNA: TGTGCCAGCAGCACAAAGAACACTGAAGCTTTCTTT
CDR3: CASSTKNTEAFF

D: -
V: TRBV7-9
J: TRBJ2-3
length: 14
size: -
DNA: TGTGCCAGCAGCTTATTAACAACAACAGATACGCAGTATTTT
CDR3: CASSLLTTTDTQYF

D: -
V: TRBV7-2
J: TRBJ1-5
length: 14
size: -
DNA: TGTGCCAGCAGCTCCTCGGCAGGGAATCAGCCCCAGCATTTT
CDR3: CASSSSAGNQPQHF

D: -
V: TRBV7-8
J: TRBJ1-2
length: 12
size: -
DNA: TGTGCCAGCAGCTCGGACATCTATGGCTACACCTTC
CDR3: CASSSDIYGYTF

D: TRBD1
V: TRBV18
J: TRBJ2-6
length: 18
size: -
DNA: TGTGCCAGCTCACCACAACCGCCAGGGGGCTCTGGGGCCAACGTCCTGACTTTC
CDR3: CASSPQPPGGSGANVLTF

D: TRBD2
V: TRBV24-1
J: TRBJ2-5
length: 18
size: -
DNA: TGTGCCACCAGTGACCCGACTAGCGGGACGGAAAGATCAGAGACCCAGTACTTC
CDR3: CATSDPTSGTERSETQYF

D: -
V: TRBV7-8
J: TRBJ1-3
length: 16
size: -
DNA: TGTGCCAGCAGCACCTCGGGACTCAAGATGGGAAACACCATATATTTT
CDR3: CASSTSGLKMGNTIYF

D: TRBD2
V: TRBV5-1
J: TRBJ2-1
length: 14
size: -
DNA: TGCGCCAGCAGCCCCCAGACTAGCGGGAATGAGCAGTTCTTC
CDR3: CASSPQTSGNEQFF